A single T cell receptor beta chain is shown here with its context. This clonotype is categorized as medium-sized (0.01 to 0.1%). It has no known antigen specificity. No qualities accompany the bases; no much larger clone lies one base away. The germline V end is reduced by 0 bases and the J end by 1 base; junction bases left unmatched: 12. The CDR3 runs 19 amino acids, cysteine and phenylalanine included. The only DNA kept is the CDR3, 57 bases in frame from the first base. From a lookup of the germline V gene, CDR1 and CDR2 are SGHTA and FQGNSA. The sample originates from a study of vaccination and CD4 T cells after COVID-19 (dated by TCRdb to between 2021 and 2023). Some background on the complete study: Every convalescent patient had a positive nasal swab PCR test for SARS-CoV-2, with mild disease in nine patients and severe disease in one. Post-vaccine blood samples were collected a median of about 66 days after the second vaccine dose, ranging from roughly 13 to 241 days. In the convalescent cohort there were six males and four females, among whom were two Hispanic individuals, seven Caucasians, two Asians and one multiracial person. Control cultures used a CEFX viral epitope pool as positive control, an HIV-1 Nef peptide pool as negative control, or no peptide. Participants received two doses of either the Pfizer-BioNTech BNT162b2 vaccine (n=8) or the Moderna mRNA-1273 vaccine (n=2). Post-COVID blood samples were collected from convalescent patients a median of approximately 93 days after diagnosis, with a range of about 35 to 180 days. The spike-specific CD4+ TCR repertoire was compared before and after mRNA vaccination in 10 to 11 COVID-19 convalescent patients and a few infection-naive healthy vaccine recipients. The cultures were stimulated with overlapping spike peptide pools from SARS-CoV-2 and from the common cold coronaviruses HCoV-NL63, HCoV-OC43 and HCoV-229E. The full study reports these points: Of the vaccine-specific clones found in convalescent patients, nearly all (304 of 307) were mono-reactive for SARS-CoV-2 spike instead of being cross-reactive with common cold coronaviruses. In convalescent patients, a median about 86% of post-vaccine SARS-CoV-2-reactive clones were detected only after vaccination, suggesting vaccine-specific priming. The study included relatively few convalescent patients and did not analyze early timepoints after natural infection. Although the median number of SARS-CoV-2-reactive clonotypes went up from fewer than 25 after infection to 35 to 40 after vaccination, the increase was not significant.

In the paper's terms, the treatment or condition label means: approximately 9-day PBMC culture with coronavirus spike peptide pools or control peptides (ViraFEST assay). The ViraFEST assay was used in the study, in which antigen-specific T cells were expanded with peptide pools and expanded clonotypes were subsequently identified by TCR sequencing. The convalescent patients' positive SARS-CoV-2 PCR tests fell between March and December 2020, which was before the Alpha, Beta and Delta variants emerged in the United States. Each well held roughly 2.2 million PBMCs cultured in IMDM containing roughly 5.5% human AB serum and approximately 9.4 IU/ml IL-2, with about 10 ug/ml peptide pools added. Half of the culture medium was replaced with fresh IL-2-containing medium on days 3 and 7. After roughly nine days of culture, CD4+ T cells were isolated by negative selection using the EasySep CD4+ T cell isolation kit. Ficoll-Paque Plus gradient centrifugation was used to isolate PBMCs from whole blood, and the isolated PBMCs were then either used fresh or cryopreserved at -140C. In general, triplicate wells were set up for every culture condition.

The library was obtained by PCR. DNA from cultured CD4+ T cells was subjected to TCR sequencing with the Oncomine TCR Beta short-read assay at the Johns Hopkins FTIC core. Genomic DNA was extracted from the cultured CD4+ T cells with the QIAamp micro DNA kit. The Oncomine TCR Beta libraries from cultured CD4+ T cells were pooled using unique dual indexes and then sequenced on an Illumina iSeq 100. Per the original workflow: Non-productive sequences were removed, and CDR3s not starting with C, not ending with F or W, or shorter than 7 amino acids were discarded. Antigen-specific clonotypes were identified using the MANAFEST web application through comparison of peptide-stimulated wells with reference and other culture wells. Positive clones required FDR below 0.05, an odds ratio above 5, and productive frequency above 0.1% in at least two of three replicate wells. Cross-reactive clonotypes were defined as significantly expanded in both SARS-CoV-2 spike wells and at least one common cold coronavirus spike condition. Using R version 3.6.1, CDR3 homology was evaluated through Levenshtein distances (stringdist) along with unrooted phylogenetic trees (ape). TCRdb reprocessed the public reads (quality trimming at Q25 with fastp, clone calling with MiXCR) and kept in-frame beta chains. Rows are combined by CDR3 protein, so each entry shows the most common genes and DNA. In this record, the V and J calls reflect TCRdb's handling and not the investigators' own analysis. Counted in this sample were 12,000 or so distinct CDR3 sequences; approximately 46% of them appeared once. Of the sample, under 8% falls within the top ten clones.

The TCR sequence derives from a human donor who had recovered from COVID-19. Sequencing was carried out using CD4+ T cells from blood, cultured in vitro. The rearrangement joined TRBV7-2 to TRBJ1-2; TRBD1 lines up with 9 middle nucleotides. The sequenced DNA is TGTGCCAGCAGCTTAGCCCCACCTGGGACAGGGATGGGTAACTATGGCTACACCTTC. Translation gives CASSLAPPGTGMGNYGYTF.